This TCR beta chain derives from a study of blood T cell repertoires in COVID-19. Study-wide background: COVID-19 samples from acute and convalescent phases originated in the United States, Italy and Spain.

This CDR3 is built from 18 residues. V was pared by 5 bases and J by 8 bases, with 16 bases of the junction left unmatched. Per germline, CDR1 PRHDT and CDR2 FYEKMQ (reference sequence). In terms of age and location, participants ranged from about 18 to 90 years and lived in about two dozen US areas. This clone was detected only once. Original data processing: Estimated nucleated cell counts came from reference gene primer amplification. Method: immunoSEQ multiplex PCR; TCRdb's copy keeps in-frame clones and lacks some. The D gene and trimming were derived from the DNA, and the V and J assignments and clone size from that table. The table shows 290,000 or so clones, with roughly 86% occurring only once.

This chain uses TRBV13 with TRBJ2-1; 12 bases agree with TRBD2. This sequence originates from a young woman who had recovered from COVID-19. What was sequenced was PBMCs or T cells enriched from blood (not recorded which). The CDR3 reads CASSTRLAGAKTRDEQFF. CDR3 in DNA: TGTGCCAGCAGCACCAGACTAGCGGGAGCCAAAACTAGGGATGAGCAGTTCTTC. The whole variable domain, remainder taken from reference TRBV13 and TRBJ2-1, is AAGVIQSPRHLIKEKRETATLKCYPIPRHDTVYWYQQGPGQDPQFLISFYEKMQSDKGSIPDRFSAQQFSDYHSELNMSSLELGDSALYFCASSTRLAGAKTRDEQFFGPGTRLTVL.